Described below is a single T cell receptor beta chain sequence and its context. The data stem from a study of quantifying T cell responses using KT2 cells. Study-level information: RNA was reverse transcribed with TCR alpha and beta constant-region primers. A predetermined fluorescence threshold ended the second PCR, run as a qPCR.

The cDNA 3' end received a ligated oligonucleotide with a UMI. An equimolar mix of RC1.1 and RC1.2 primed the beta chain across TRBC1 and TRBC2. TCRdb processed the UMI-ligation and nested PCR reads anew with MiXCR; each CDR3 protein has one entry. The sample has over 55,000 distinct CDR3 sequences; around 12% are singletons. Sequencing was done on a sample of PBMCs spiked with cells of the T cell clone KT2. The receptor's source is a human donor.

CDR3 protein: CASSQGTSGGALSGANVLTF. The CDR3, as DNA: TGTGCCAGCAGCCAGGGGACTAGCGGGGGGGCCCTCTCTGGGGCCAACGTCCTGACTTTC. The chain employs TRBV4-2 and TRBJ2-6, with 16 bases identical to TRBD2. The CDR3 runs to 20 residues. The J segment lost 0 bases and the V segment lost 3 bases, leaving 5 bases of the junction unmatched. Germline V gene lookup returns CDR1 LGHNA and CDR2 YNFKEQ.